The 4 T cell receptor beta chains below come from one sample, sequenced in a study of cytomegalovirus exposure and HLA in healthy donors. PCR involved 60 Vbeta and 13 Jbeta primers. Assay: immunoSEQ multiplex PCR; the TCRdb copy retains only in-frame clones and omits some. Of 100,000 to 150,000 clones in the sample, more than 70% were seen once. Sequencing was done on a sample of PBMCs. All receptors come from a man in his forties or fifties in good health and CMV-seronegative.

The chain has TRBV5-1 and TRBJ2-1, with 9 bases that match TRBD2. The CDR3 runs 17 residues. The trim removed 0 bases at V and 7 bases at J, leaving 11 bases unmatched. The germline V gene encodes CDR1 SGHRS and CDR2 YFSETQ. CDR3 sequence reads: CASSLVPRGGQGNEQFF. In nucleotides, the CDR3 is TGCGCCAGCAGCTTGGTTCCGCGGGGGGGCCAGGGGAATGAGCAGTTCTTC.

The chain carries TRBV5-6 and TRBJ2-1, with D possibly being TRBD2 (7 bases). This CDR3 has 19 amino acids. Germline V gene data show CDR1 as SGHDT and CDR2 as YYEEEE. V gave up 2 bases and J gave up 0 bases, with 21 bases separating them. Here the CDR3 reads CASSLRGGRFTSSYNEQFF. The CDR3 bases are TGTGCCAGCAGCTTACGCGGGGGCCGATTCACTAGCTCCTACAATGAGCAGTTCTTC. The full variable domain, its missing parts supplied by reference TRBV5-6 and TRBJ2-1, is DAGVTQSPTHLIKTRGQQVTLRCSPKSGHDTVSWYQQALGQGPQFIFQYYEEEERQRGNFPDRFSGHQFPNYSSELNVNALLLGDSALYLCASSLRGGRFTSSYNEQFFGPGTRLTVL.

The chain carries TRBV23-1 and TRBJ2-1; D is perhaps TRBD1 (6 bases). TRBV23-1 is classed as an ORF, of uncertain function. The CDR3 contains 15 residues. Trimming removed 10 bases from V and 14 bases from J, with 30 bases in between. The CDR3 DNA is TGCGCCACCCCCGACAGGAGTCCGCTTGTGGCGCCTGAGTTCTTC. It encodes CATPDRSPLVAPEFF.

V is TRBV9 and J is TRBJ2-3; no firm D call. Between the trimmed V and J ends, which lost 4 bases and 1 base, there was a span of 7 bases. The CDR3 has 13 amino acids. CDR1 and CDR2 from the germline V gene are SGDLS and YYNGEE. CDR3 nucleotide sequence: TGTGCCAGCAGCCTCCCAGGCACAGATACGCAGTATTTT. Amino acid sequence: CASSLPGTDTQYF.